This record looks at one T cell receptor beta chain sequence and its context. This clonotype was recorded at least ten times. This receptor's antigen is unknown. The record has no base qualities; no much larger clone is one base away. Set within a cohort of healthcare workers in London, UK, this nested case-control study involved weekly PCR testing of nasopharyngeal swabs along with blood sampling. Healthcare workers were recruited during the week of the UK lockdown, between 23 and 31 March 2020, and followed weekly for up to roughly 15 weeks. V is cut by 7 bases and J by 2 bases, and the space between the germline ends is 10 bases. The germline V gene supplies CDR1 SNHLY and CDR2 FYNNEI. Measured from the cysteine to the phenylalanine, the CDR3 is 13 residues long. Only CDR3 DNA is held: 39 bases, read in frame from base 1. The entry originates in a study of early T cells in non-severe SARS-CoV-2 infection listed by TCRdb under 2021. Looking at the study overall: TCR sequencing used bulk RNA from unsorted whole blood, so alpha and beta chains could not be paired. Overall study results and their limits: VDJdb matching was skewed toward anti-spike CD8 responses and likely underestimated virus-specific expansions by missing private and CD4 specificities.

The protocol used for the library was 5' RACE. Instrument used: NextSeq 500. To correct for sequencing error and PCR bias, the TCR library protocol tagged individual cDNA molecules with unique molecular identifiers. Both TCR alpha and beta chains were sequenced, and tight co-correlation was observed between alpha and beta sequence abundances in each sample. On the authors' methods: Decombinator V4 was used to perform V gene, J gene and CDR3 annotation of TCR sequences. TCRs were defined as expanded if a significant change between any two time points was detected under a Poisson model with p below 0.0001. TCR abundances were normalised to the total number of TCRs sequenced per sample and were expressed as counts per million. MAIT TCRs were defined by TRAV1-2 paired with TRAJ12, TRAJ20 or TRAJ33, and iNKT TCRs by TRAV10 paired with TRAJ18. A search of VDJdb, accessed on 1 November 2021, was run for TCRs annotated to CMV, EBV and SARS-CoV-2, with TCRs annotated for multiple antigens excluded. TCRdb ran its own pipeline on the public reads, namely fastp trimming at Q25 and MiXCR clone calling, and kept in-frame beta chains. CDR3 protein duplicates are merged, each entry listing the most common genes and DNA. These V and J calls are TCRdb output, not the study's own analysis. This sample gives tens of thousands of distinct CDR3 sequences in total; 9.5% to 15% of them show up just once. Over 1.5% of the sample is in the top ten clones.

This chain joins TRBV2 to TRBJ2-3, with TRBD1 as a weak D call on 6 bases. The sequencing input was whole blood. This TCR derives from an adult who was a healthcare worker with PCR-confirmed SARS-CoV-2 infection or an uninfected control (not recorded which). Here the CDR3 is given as CASNGQFTDTQYF. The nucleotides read TGTGCCAGCAATGGACAGTTCACAGATACGCAGTATTTT.